Presented here are 27 T cell receptor beta chains from one specimen sequenced in a study of regulatory T cells in long-lasting Graves disease. Construction of the TCR beta libraries employed iRepertoire HTBI primers in conjunction with Arm-PCR of CDR3 regions. From the multiplex PCR reads, TCRdb called clonotypes with MiXCR, one entry per CDR3 protein. In the table there are some 420,000 distinct CDR3 sequences, approximately 22% of which are singletons. Time point of the sample: persistent/refractory GD, antithyroid drugs over 5 years with positive TRAb. There was RNA extracted from PBMCs, and the TCR library was made from it. The input for sequencing was peripheral blood mononuclear cells (PBMCs), taken when the disease was refractory, from a patient treated with antithyroid drugs. All receptors come from a female donor with Graves disease.

This clonotype showed up many times. This chain joins TRBV28 and TRBJ1-1; D is unclear. CDR1 MDHEN and CDR2 SYDVKM come from the germline V gene. The CDR3 loop spans 13 amino acids. Trimming took 3 bases from V and 5 from J, leaving 10 bases between them. The CDR3, as DNA: TGTGCCAGCAGTTTCAGTGTGGGGACTGAAGCTTTCTTT. It codes for CASSFSVGTEAFF.

This clonotype was counted between two and nine times. This chain joins TRBV14 and TRBJ2-7, with D uncertain. The germline CDR1 and CDR2 sequences are SGHDN and FVKESK. The CDR3 has 15 residues. V was clipped by 0 bases and J by 5 bases, with 14 bases between them. This CDR3 reads CASSQDAVRWNEQYF. The CDR3 DNA follows: TGTGCCAGCAGCCAAGATGCGGTCAGGTGGAACGAGCAGTACTTC.

The chain combines TRBV5-1 with TRBJ2-7, with TRBD2 matching 8 bases. With V trimmed by 0 bases and J by 7 bases, 9 bases remained unmatched. Germline V gene lookup returns CDR1 SGHRS and CDR2 YFSETQ. The CDR3 extends over 15 amino acids. This chain's CDR3 is CASSLAGGGHLEQYF. As DNA, the CDR3 is TGCGCCAGCAGCTTGGCCGGGGGGGGCCACCTTGAGCAGTACTTC.

J is TRBJ1-2 and V is TRBV6-1; D possibly corresponds to TRBD1 (5 bases). There are 13 residues in the CDR3. V shed 6 bases and J shed 8 bases, with 16 bases lying between them. From germline, CDR1 is MNHNS and CDR2 SASEGT. The CDR3 here is CASSLQEGQGYTF. CDR3 bases: TGTGCCAGCAGCTTACAGGAGGGCCAAGGCTACACCTTC.

This clonotype was counted ten times or more. The rearrangement uses TRBV11-2 and TRBJ1-5; D remains unclear. The germline V gene has CDR1 SGHAT and CDR2 FQNNGV. V lost 5 bases and J 6 bases, leaving 11 bases between the germline ends. There are 13 residues in the CDR3. CDR3 sequence (DNA): TGTGCCAGCAGCCGCCGAGAACTTCAGCCCCAGCATTTT. Its protein is CASSRRELQPQHF.

This clonotype was seen repeatedly, ten times or more. This chain links TRBV28 with TRBJ1-5, with TRBD1 identical over 9 bases. V lost 6 bases and J lost 7; bases outside the gene matches: 10. In germline, CDR1 is MDHEN, CDR2 SYDVKM. The CDR3 runs 15 residues. The CDR3 coding sequence is TGTGCCAGCAGCCCAGGGACAGGGAGTGTCCAGCCCCAGCATTTT. Translation gives CASSPGTGSVQPQHF.

The chain combines TRBV20-1 with TRBJ1-5; D is possibly TRBD1 (6 bases). CDR1 DFQATT and CDR2 SNEGSKA come from the germline V gene (reference sequence). This CDR3 has 15 amino acids. V lost 6 bases and J lost 10, with 25 bases in between. The CDR3 bases are TGCAGTGCCACCCCGGGGGCCAGTAACGGTTCACCCCAGCATTTT. Amino acids: CSATPGASNGSPQHF.

This clonotype was found many times. The chain links TRBV12-3 or TRBV12-4 to TRBJ1-4; D not certain. V lost 4 bases, J lost 4 bases, and 7 bases lay in between. This CDR3 comprises 13 residues. For the CDR3, the DNA is TGTGCCAGCAGTTGGACGGTTAATGAAAAACTGTTTTTT. It encodes CASSWTVNEKLFF.

This clonotype was seen more than once but under ten times. The chain recombines TRBV29-1 with TRBJ2-5, with a weak D call TRBD2 (5 bases). With 6 bases removed from V and 2 bases from J, the gap between germline ends came to 16 bases. Germline CDR1 is SQVTM and CDR2 is ANQGSEA. The CDR3 extends over 14 amino acids. CDR3 bases: TGCAGCGTCGAAATTCGGACGGGACAAGAGACCCAGTACTTC. This encodes CSVEIRTGQETQYF. The complete variable domain, with remaining parts taken from reference TRBV29-1 and TRBJ2-5, reads SAVISQKPSRDICQRGTSLTIQCQVDSQVTMMFWYRQQPGQSLTLIATANQGSEATYESGFVIDKFPISRPNLTFSTLTVSNMSPEDSSIYLCSVEIRTGQETQYFGPGTRLLVL.

This clonotype was counted many times. The rearrangement uses TRBV11-2 and TRBJ2-5; D gene ambiguous. Deletions cut 4 bases from V and 5 bases from J, with 11 bases between. The CDR3 contains 13 residues. Per the germline V gene, CDR1 is SGHAT and CDR2 is FQNNGV. CDR3 coding DNA: TGTGCCAGCAGCTATAGGCTTCTTGAGACCCAGTACTTC. Protein product: CASSYRLLETQYF.

The chain couples TRBV27 to TRBJ2-7; D perhaps matches TRBD2 (6 bases). In germline, CDR1 is MNHEY, CDR2 SMNVEV (reference sequence). V lost 3 bases to trimming and J lost 6 bases, with 9 bases between them. There are 12 residues in the CDR3. The chain's CDR3 is CASSLEGSEQYF. CDR3 bases: TGTGCCAGCAGTTTGGAGGGGTCCGAGCAGTACTTC.

The chain uses TRBV27 and TRBJ2-2; either TRBD1 or TRBD2 may fit D (5 bases each). This CDR3 has 16 amino acids. V was pared by 5 bases and J by 4 bases, with 17 bases between. In germline, CDR1 is MNHEY, CDR2 SMNVEV (reference sequence). CDR3 protein: CASSPPGAGGTGELFF. CDR3 in DNA: TGTGCCAGCAGTCCACCAGGCGCTGGGGGCACCGGGGAGCTGTTTTTT.

This clonotype was counted many times. The V and J genes are TRBV28 and TRBJ2-7; no definite D call. Trimming removed 3 bases from V and 6 bases from J, with 3 bases in between. Germline V lookup: CDR1 MDHEN, CDR2 SYDVKM. CDR3 length: 10 residues. CDR3 bases: TGTGCCAGCAGTTTTTCCGAGCAGTACTTC. It specifies CASSFSEQYF.

V gene TRBV29-1 combines with J gene TRBJ1-3; D gene ambiguous. V gave up 1 base and J gave up 3 bases, with 4 bases separating them. CDR1 and CDR2 from the germline V gene are SQVTM and ANQGSEA. The CDR3 is 12 residues long. The CDR3 DNA reads as TGCAGCGTTGAAGGATATGGAAACACCATATATTTT. It codes for CSVEGYGNTIYF. Supplemented by reference TRBV29-1 and TRBJ1-3, the full variable domain reads SAVISQKPSRDICQRGTSLTIQCQVDSQVTMMFWYRQQPGQSLTLIATANQGSEATYESGFVIDKFPISRPNLTFSTLTVSNMSPEDSSIYLCSVEGYGNTIYFGEGSWLTVV.

This clonotype was counted at least ten times. The gene calls are TRBV7-9 and TRBJ2-5; 14 nucleotides line up with TRBD2. The ends lost 5 bases at V and 4 bases at J; junction bases unmatched: 6. The CDR3 loop spans 16 amino acids. CDR1 and CDR2 (germline): SEHNR, FQNEAQ (reference sequence). In DNA form, the CDR3 reads TGTGCCAGCAGCCCACAGGGGACTAGCGGGAGAGAGACCCAGTACTTC. It is translated as CASSPQGTSGRETQYF. The full variable domain, completed using reference TRBV7-9 and TRBJ2-5, is DTGVSQNPRHKITKRGQNVTFRCDPISEHNRLYWYRQTLGQGPEFLTYFQNEAQLEKSRLLSDRFSAERPKGSFSTLEIQRTEQGDSAMYLCASSPQGTSGRETQYFGPGTRLLVL.

This clonotype has at least ten counts. The rearrangement links TRBV7-8 to TRBJ1-1; D gene ambiguous. V was shortened by 5 bases and J by 1 base, with 8 bases between the two germline ends. The CDR3 contains 13 residues. Germline V gene sequence: CDR1 SGHVS, CDR2 FQNEAQ. For the CDR3, the DNA is TGTGCCAGCAGCGAACACAGGAACACTGAAGCTTTCTTT. Its translation is CASSEHRNTEAFF.

This clonotype came up many times. The chain carries TRBV28 and TRBJ1-1, with D unclear. The V and J ends lost 6 bases and 5 bases respectively, with 13 bases between them. Germline-derived CDR1 and CDR2 are MDHEN and SYDVKM. The CDR3 spans 13 residues. CDR3 sequence (DNA): TGTGCCAGCAGCAATCCAGGTCTGACTGAAGCTTTCTTT. Translating gives CASSNPGLTEAFF.

This sequence joins TRBV20-1 and TRBJ1-2; 8 bases fit TRBD1. V shed 4 bases, J shed 7 bases, and the junction held 11 bases outside the gene matches. Germline V lookup: CDR1 DFQATT, CDR2 SNEGSKA (reference sequence). CDR3 length: 14 amino acids. The CDR3 loop is CSAKGQGRISGYTF. DNA for the CDR3: TGCAGTGCTAAAGGACAGGGAAGGATTAGTGGCTACACCTTC.

V usage is TRBV7-2 and J usage is TRBJ1-1; possible D gene TRBD1, 6 bases. Trimming took off 5 bases at V and 4 bases at J, with 14 bases between the two ends. CDR1 is SGHTA, CDR2 FQGNSA, per germline. The CDR3 length is 14 residues. DNA for the CDR3: TGTGCCAGCAGCACCTACAGGGTGAGCACTGAAGCTTTCTTT. Translated: CASSTYRVSTEAFF.

This clonotype was picked up many times. The CDR3 bases are TGCGCCAGCAGCTGGACTAGTCCCACCTACGAGCAGTACTTC. This translates into CASSWTSPTYEQYF. V is TRBV5-1 and J is TRBJ2-7; 7 nucleotides align to TRBD2. The V gene end was trimmed by 3 bases and the J gene end by 2 bases; junction bases not matched to a gene: 5. The length of the CDR3 is 14 residues. Germline loops: CDR1 SGHRS, CDR2 YFSETQ.

The chain uses TRBV14 and TRBJ1-4; 9 positions agree with TRBD1. The CDR3 covers 16 residues. Germline CDR1 reads SGHDN; CDR2 reads FVKESK. The ends lost 1 base at V and 5 bases at J; junction bases unmatched: 5. The CDR3 DNA reads as TGTGCCAGCAGCCAAGGGTCCGGGACAGGGAATGAAAAACTGTTTTTT. Amino acids: CASSQGSGTGNEKLFF.

This clonotype was detected only a few times. The chain joins TRBV2 to TRBJ2-1; D possibly uses TRBD1 or TRBD2 (5 bases each). Germline V lookup: CDR1 SNHLY, CDR2 FYNNEI. Trimming stripped 8 bases from V and 5 bases from J, with 22 bases between. The CDR3 covers 16 residues. In nucleotides, the CDR3 is TGTGCCAGCCTGGGCCCGGGACCCATAATCAACAATGAGCAGTTCTTC. Translated, it gives CASLGPGPIINNEQFF.

The chain recombines TRBV11-3 with TRBJ2-3; D gene ambiguous. The CDR3 spans 12 residues. Germline values: CDR1 SGHNT, CDR2 YENEEA. Trimming took 1 base from V and 6 from J, leaving 5 bases between them. The CDR3 here is CASSLGFDTQYF. The CDR3 region has the DNA TGTGCCAGCAGCTTAGGGTTTGATACGCAGTATTTT.

This CDR3 reads CASSFWRPSTDTQYF. The CDR3 DNA sequence: TGTGCCAGCAGTTTTTGGAGGCCCAGCACAGATACGCAGTATTTT. V gene TRBV28 combines with J gene TRBJ2-3; tentatively, D is TRBD2 (5 bases). The CDR3 totals 15 residues. Germline assignment: CDR1 MDHEN and CDR2 SYDVKM. Deletions cut 3 bases from V and 0 bases from J, with 10 bases between.

The chain uses TRBV2 and TRBJ1-1, with TRBD1 matching over 10 bases. After removal of 1 base from V and 8 bases from J, the junction contained 1 base not matched to a gene. This CDR3 spans 13 amino acids. Germline V gives CDR1 SNHLY, CDR2 FYNNEI. The CDR3 DNA reads as TGTGCCAGCAGTGAAGGGGACAGGGGAGAAGCTTTCTTT. This translates into CASSEGDRGEAFF.

This clonotype showed up many times. The rearrangement uses TRBV28 and TRBJ1-5; TRBD1 might be the D (6 bases). Germline V gene sequence: CDR1 MDHEN, CDR2 SYDVKM. The CDR3 totals 16 residues. V dropped 3 bases and J dropped 5 bases, with 17 bases sitting between them. CDR3 in amino acids: CASSFFSKDRYQPQHF. CDR3 bases: TGTGCCAGCAGTTTCTTCTCTAAGGACAGATATCAGCCCCAGCATTTT.

The rearrangement joins TRBV12-5 to TRBJ2-1, with D tentatively TRBD1 (6 bases). The CDR3 totals 13 residues. Trimming left V 3 bases short and J 9 bases short, with 12 bases between. The germline gives CDR1 LGHNT, CDR2 FRNRAP. CDR3 sequence: CASGFRLGGEQFF. CDR3 bases: TGTGCTAGTGGTTTTAGGTTAGGGGGTGAGCAGTTCTTC.